This T cell receptor (beta chain) was found in a study of blood T cell repertoires in COVID-19. Study overall: Samples came from the United States, Italy and Spain, spanning acute and convalescent COVID-19.

Under the authors' procedure: Nucleated cell counts were estimated from reference gene primer amplification. Here immunoSEQ multiplex PCR was the method, and the copy in TCRdb shows in-frame clones only, minus some. That table is the source of V, J and clone size, and D and trimming were worked out from the DNA. The sample carries 41,000 or so clones, 87% recorded once. V shed 0 bases and J shed 6 bases, with 9 bases lying between them. Germline V gives CDR1 SGHNT, CDR2 YYREEE (reference sequence). The length of the CDR3 is 14 residues. The receptor was isolated from a man between 60 and 75 years old with acute or convalescent COVID-19. Sequenced material: peripheral blood. J is TRBJ2-2 and V is TRBV5-4; D is ambiguous. The DNA of the CDR3 is TGTGCCAGCAGCTTGGCAGAGGCCCCCGGGGAGCTGTTTTTT. Protein sequence: CASSLAEAPGELFF.